This T cell receptor beta chain was profiled in a study of cytomegalovirus exposure and HLA in healthy donors. Study-wide background: An earlier analysis found under 130 million unique TCR beta sequences from 200 million or so T cells.

As to this clone: Its antigen is not identified.

Whole-study findings and limits: Later analysis reportedly placed an Asian-associated ancestry cluster below the approximately 730-donor mean in N-insertions.

CDR3 length equals 14 residues. Germline CDR1 KGHSH, CDR2 LQKENI. Trimming stripped 2 bases from V and 2 bases from J, with 10 bases between. PCR used 60 Vbeta primers and 13 Jbeta primers. The table came from immunoSEQ multiplex PCR; TCRdb's copy has only in-frame clones and leaves some out. The table shows around 200,000 clones, with over 70% occurring only once. Sequencing input: PBMCs. The chain carries TRBV18 and TRBJ2-7, with D hard to call. This TCR was sampled from a woman aged 55-69 years in good health and CMV-seropositive. The CDR3 nucleotides read TGTGCCAGCTCACCAACGGCAGGTGCCTACGAGCAGTACTTC. The encoded protein is CASSPTAGAYEQYF.